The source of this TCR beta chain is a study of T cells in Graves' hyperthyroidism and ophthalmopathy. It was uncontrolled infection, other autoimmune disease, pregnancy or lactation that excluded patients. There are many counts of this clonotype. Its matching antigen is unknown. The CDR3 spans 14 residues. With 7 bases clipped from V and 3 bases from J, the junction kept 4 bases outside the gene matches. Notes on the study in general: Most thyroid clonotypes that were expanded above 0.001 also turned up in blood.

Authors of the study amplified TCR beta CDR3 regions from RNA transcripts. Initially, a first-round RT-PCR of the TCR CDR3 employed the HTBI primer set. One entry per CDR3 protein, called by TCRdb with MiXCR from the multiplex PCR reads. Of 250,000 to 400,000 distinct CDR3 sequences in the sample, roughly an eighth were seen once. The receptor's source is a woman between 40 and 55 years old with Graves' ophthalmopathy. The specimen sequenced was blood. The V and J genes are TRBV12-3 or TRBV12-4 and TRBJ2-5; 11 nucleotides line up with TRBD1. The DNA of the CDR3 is TGTGCCAGCAAGGACAGGGGGCGAGAAGAGACCCAGTACTTC. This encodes CASKDRGREETQYF.